These 22 T cell receptor beta chains were all obtained from the same sample, sequenced in a study of T-cell reconstitution after alpha-beta-depleted transplantation in children. The TCRbeta library was prepared with unique molecular identifiers. TCRdb independently ran MiXCR on the PCR reads; one entry per CDR3 protein. The sample lists about 640,000 distinct CDR3 sequences, roughly 17% occurring once. The sequencing used PBMCs from the stem cell graft donor, collected from the stem cell graft. The source of these receptors is a human donor who donated a stem cell graft to a child with acute myeloid leukemia.

This clonotype was counted only a few times. The gene calls are TRBV27 and TRBJ2-6; no clear D gene. The CDR3 covers 17 residues. Germline V lookup: CDR1 MNHEY, CDR2 SMNVEV (reference sequence). V lost 0 bases to trimming and J lost 5 bases, with 14 bases between them. CDR3 loop: CASSLSLGTIRANVLTF. The CDR3 DNA sequence: TGTGCCAGCAGTTTATCTCTGGGCACCATTCGGGCCAACGTCCTGACTTTC.

The table lists this clonotype with many counts. The chain has TRBV29-1 and TRBJ1-1; tentatively, D is TRBD1 (6 bases). The ends were cut back, 6 bases at V and 0 bases at J, with 20 bases in the middle. The CDR3 consists of 16 residues. Per germline, CDR1 SQVTM and CDR2 ANQGSEA. The CDR3 here is CSVDGQTQQMNTEAFF. The CDR3 coding sequence is TGCAGCGTCGATGGACAGACCCAACAGATGAACACTGAAGCTTTCTTT. The whole variable domain, filled in from reference TRBV29-1 and TRBJ1-1, reads SAVISQKPSRDICQRGTSLTIQCQVDSQVTMMFWYRQQPGQSLTLIATANQGSEATYESGFVIDKFPISRPNLTFSTLTVSNMSPEDSSIYLCSVDGQTQQMNTEAFFGQGTRLTVV.

In its sample, this clonotype was seen many times. The chain is built from TRBV20-1 and TRBJ2-7; TRBD2 matches 11 bases. The CDR3 runs 14 residues. Trimming took 7 bases from V and 0 from J; bases not matched to a gene: 5. Germline CDR1 is DFQATT and CDR2 is SNEGSKA (reference sequence). CDR3 bases: TGCAGTGTTAGGGGGACTAGCGGCTCCTACGAGCAGTACGTC. Amino acids: CSVRGTSGSYEQYV.

This clonotype was counted between two and nine times. The chain uses TRBV20-1 and TRBJ1-6, with D tentatively TRBD1 (5 bases). V dropped 3 bases and J dropped 10 bases, with 13 bases sitting between them. The germline CDR1 and CDR2 sequences are DFQATT and SNEGSKA (reference sequence). This CDR3 contains 13 residues. The CDR3 is CSASEGNRSPLHF. Written as DNA, the CDR3 is TGCAGTGCTAGCGAGGGCAACAGGTCACCCCTCCACTTT.

The V call is TRBV4-3, the J call TRBJ2-7; TRBD1 matches at 8 bases. V was clipped by 0 bases and J by 4 bases; unmatched bases: 5. The CDR3 has 15 amino acids. Germline assignment: CDR1 LGHNA and CDR2 YSLEER. CDR3 in amino acids: CASSQEPNRGYEQYF. CDR3 coding DNA: TGCGCCAGCAGCCAAGAACCAAACAGGGGGTACGAGCAGTACTTC.

This clonotype was counted a few times. The genes are TRBV20-1 and TRBJ2-1; possibly TRBD1 for D (6 bases). This CDR3 has 17 residues. Germline CDR1 and CDR2: DFQATT and SNEGSKA (reference sequence). V was clipped by 0 bases and J by 5 bases, with 20 bases between them. CDR3 bases: TGCAGTGCTAGAGATAATTTACGACAGGCCAGACACAATGAGCAGTTCTTC. It specifies CSARDNLRQARHNEQFF.

This clonotype was seen many times. The chain uses TRBV21-1 and TRBJ1-2. TRBV21-1 is classified as a pseudogene. The CDR3 totals 13 residues. The CDR3 DNA is TGTGCCAGCAGCGGTATGGAGGAGAATGGCTACACCTTC. It specifies CASSGMEENGYTF.

The chain employs TRBV7-2 and TRBJ1-2; D not resolved. CDR1 and CDR2 from the germline V gene are SGHTA and FQGNSA. The CDR3 spans 13 residues. Trimming shortened V by 5 bases and J by 13 bases, and 20 bases separated the two germline ends. The CDR3 sequence: CASSPEGDYGVTF. CDR3 DNA sequence: TGTGCCAGCAGCCCAGAGGGAGACTATGGCGTCACCTTC. Together with reference TRBV7-2 and TRBJ1-2, the CDR3 gives the full variable domain: GAGVSQSPSNKVTEKGKDVELRCDPISGHTALYWYRQSLGQGLEFLIYFQGNSAPDKSGLPSDRFSAERTGGSVSTLTIQRTQQEDSAVYLCASSPEGDYGVTFGSGTRLTVV.

The CDR3 DNA follows: TGCAGTGCTAGGGGCCCAACAGGGGGCTTTTCTAGGAACACTGAAGCTTTCTTT. It yields the protein CSARGPTGGFSRNTEAFF. The chain combines TRBV20-1 with TRBJ1-1; 9 nucleotides match TRBD1. V lost 3 bases, J lost 1 base, and 15 bases stayed unmatched. Germline V gives CDR1 DFQATT, CDR2 SNEGSKA (reference sequence). This CDR3 spans 18 amino acids.

The chain uses TRBV6-5 and TRBJ2-3; maybe TRBD1 (6 bases). From germline, CDR1 is MNHEY and CDR2 SVGAGI. The CDR3 length is 16 residues. V gave up 2 bases and J gave up 0 bases, with 12 bases separating them. In nucleotides, the CDR3 is TGTGCCAGCAGTTACGGACAGTCTCTTAGCACAGATACGCAGTATTTT. Translated: CASSYGQSLSTDTQYF.

This clonotype was picked up many times. The chain recombines TRBV6-5 with TRBJ1-5; perhaps TRBD1 as D (5 bases). The CDR3 runs 13 residues. CDR1 MNHEY and CDR2 SVGAGI come from the germline V gene. V shed 2 bases and J shed 5 bases, with 7 bases lying between them. The CDR3, as DNA: TGTGCCAGCAGTTACGGCAGGGATCAGCCCCAGCATTTT. Its translation: CASSYGRDQPQHF.

The rearrangement joins TRBV27 to TRBJ1-5, with a tentative D call TRBD1 (6 bases). Looked up from germline, CDR1 is MNHEY and CDR2 is SMNVEV (reference sequence). The V and J ends lost 6 bases and 1 base respectively, with 19 bases between them. This CDR3 comprises 17 residues. The CDR3 DNA is TGTGCCAGCAGAATGGGATCGGGGGCGGGAAGCAATCAGCCCCAGCATTTT. Translation: CASRMGSGAGSNQPQHF.

The rearrangement joins TRBV18 to TRBJ2-1, with D perhaps matching TRBD1 (5 bases). V was pared by 6 bases and J by 10 bases, with 10 bases between. CDR1 and CDR2 (germline): KGHSH, LQKENI. This CDR3 is 11 amino acids long. The CDR3: CASSPTEEQFF. CDR3 in DNA: TGTGCCAGCTCCCCGACAGAGGAGCAGTTCTTC. Filled out from reference TRBV18 and TRBJ2-1, the complete variable domain reads NAGVMQNPRHLVRRRGQEARLRCSPMKGHSHVYWYRQLPEEGLKFMVYLQKENIIDESGMPKERFSAEFPKEGPSILRIQQVVRGDSAAYFCASSPTEEQFFGPGTRLTVL.

The chain combines TRBV5-4 with TRBJ1-2; possibly TRBD1 for D (5 bases). There are 13 residues in the CDR3. Germline lookup yields CDR1 SGHNT and CDR2 YYREEE (reference sequence). Trimming pared 4 bases from V and 8 bases from J, leaving 15 bases between. The CDR3 nucleotides read TGTGCCAGCAGCCCCGGGGGACTCTGCGGCTACACCTTC. Amino acid sequence: CASSPGGLCGYTF. Using reference TRBV5-4 and TRBJ1-2 for the parts outside the CDR3, the full variable domain is ETGVTQSPTHLIKTRGQQVTLRCSSQSGHNTVSWYQQALGQGPQFIFQYYREEENGRGNFPPRFSGLQFPNYSSELNVNALELDDSALYLCASSPGGLCGYTFGSGTRLTVV.

This clonotype turned up a few times. The V gene is TRBV9, the J gene TRBJ1-1; possible D gene TRBD1, 5 bases. CDR3 length: 14 residues. The V end lost 2 bases, the J end lost 6 bases, and 14 bases lay between the germline ends. The germline gives CDR1 SGDLS, CDR2 YYNGEE. The CDR3 bases are TGTGCCAGCAGCGTGGGACCCTCAACCCCTGAAGCTTTCTTT. This encodes CASSVGPSTPEAFF.

The V gene is TRBV12-3 or TRBV12-4, the J gene TRBJ1-2; 7 nucleotides align to TRBD1. The CDR3 sequence is 17 residues long. After removal of 4 bases from V and 5 bases from J, the junction contained 16 bases not matched to a gene. This chain's CDR3 is CASSSTGTASYRYGYTF. The DNA of the CDR3 is TGTGCCAGCAGTTCGACAGGGACAGCCTCCTATCGTTATGGCTACACCTTC.

The chain carries TRBV20-1 and TRBJ1-1, with D possibly being TRBD1 (6 bases). Germline CDR1 DFQATT, CDR2 SNEGSKA (reference sequence). CDR3 length equals 17 residues. Trimming shortened V by 4 bases and J by 3 bases, and 24 bases separated the two germline ends. This CDR3 is CSATRGGAGQSHTEAFF. CDR3 nucleotides: TGCAGTGCTACGAGGGGGGGCGCGGGGCAATCCCACACTGAAGCTTTCTTT.

In this sample, this clonotype turned up many times. The V and J genes are TRBV4-3 and TRBJ1-5; tentative D call: TRBD1 (5 bases). Germline CDR1 and CDR2: LGHNA and YSLEER. The CDR3 is 15 residues long. Trimming cost V 0 bases and J 5 bases, with 11 bases left between them. The CDR3 region has the DNA TGCGCCAGCAGCCAAGATGGGGGGGTCGATCAGCCCCAGCATTTT. As protein: CASSQDGGVDQPQHF.

This clonotype was observed a few times. This chain uses TRBV10-2 with TRBJ1-5; no reliable D call. Germline V lookup: CDR1 WSHSY, CDR2 SAAADI. Between the trimmed V and J ends, which lost 8 bases and 1 base, there was a span of 15 bases. This CDR3 has 15 amino acids. CDR3 protein: CASAKGSGSNQPQHF. The CDR3 DNA sequence: TGCGCCAGCGCTAAGGGATCTGGAAGCAATCAGCCCCAGCATTTT.

The rearrangement joins TRBV6-1 to TRBJ2-3; a weak D match, TRBD1 (6 bases). Trimming left V 6 bases short and J 6 bases short, with 16 bases between. The CDR3 length is 14 residues. The V gene's germline CDR1 is MNHNS and CDR2 SASEGT. The CDR3 DNA follows: TGTGCCAGCAGACCCACAGGGATAATGGATACGCAGTATTTT. This codes for CASRPTGIMDTQYF.

This clonotype was picked up a small number of times. The genes are TRBV20-1 and TRBJ2-1; 9 nucleotides match TRBD1. With V trimmed by 0 bases and J by 8 bases, 8 bases remained unmatched. CDR3 length: 15 residues. The germline V gene has CDR1 DFQATT and CDR2 SNEGSKA (reference sequence). CDR3 nucleotides: TGCAGTGCTAGAGAGGGGGGACAGGGTTTCGATGAGCAGTTCTTC. The encoded protein is CSAREGGQGFDEQFF.

This clonotype was detected a few times. This chain connects TRBV6-5 to TRBJ1-5; TRBD1 agrees at 8 bases. With V trimmed by 2 bases and J by 2 bases, 8 bases remained unmatched. The CDR3 is 17 amino acids. CDR1 is MNHEY, CDR2 SVGAGI, per germline. CDR3 sequence reads: CASSYAAGGEGNQPQHF. CDR3 sequence (DNA): TGTGCCAGCAGTTACGCCGCAGGGGGCGAGGGCAATCAGCCCCAGCATTTT.